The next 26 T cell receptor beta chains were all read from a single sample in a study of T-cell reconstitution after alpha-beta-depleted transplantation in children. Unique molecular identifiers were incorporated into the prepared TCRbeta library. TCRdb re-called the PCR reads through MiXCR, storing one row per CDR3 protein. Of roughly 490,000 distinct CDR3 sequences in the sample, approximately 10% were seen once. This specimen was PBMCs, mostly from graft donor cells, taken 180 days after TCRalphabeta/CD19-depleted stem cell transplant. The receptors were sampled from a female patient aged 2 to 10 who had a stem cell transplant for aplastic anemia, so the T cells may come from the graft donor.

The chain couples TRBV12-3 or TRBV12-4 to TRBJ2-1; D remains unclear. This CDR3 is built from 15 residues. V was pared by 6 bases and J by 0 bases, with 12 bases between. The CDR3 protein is CASSLSPHSYNEQFF. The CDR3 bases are TGTGCCAGCAGCCTCTCTCCACACTCCTACAATGAGCAGTTCTTC.

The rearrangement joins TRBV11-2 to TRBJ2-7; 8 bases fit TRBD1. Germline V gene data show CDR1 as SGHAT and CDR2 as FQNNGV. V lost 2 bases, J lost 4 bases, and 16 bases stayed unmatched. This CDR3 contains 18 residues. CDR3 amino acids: CASSLKDRDNIGIYEQYF. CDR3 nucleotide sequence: TGTGCCAGCAGCTTAAAGGACAGGGATAATATAGGGATATACGAGCAGTACTTC.

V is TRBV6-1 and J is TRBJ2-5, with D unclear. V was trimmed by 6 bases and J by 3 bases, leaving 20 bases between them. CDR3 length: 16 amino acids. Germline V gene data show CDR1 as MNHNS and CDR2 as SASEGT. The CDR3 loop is CASSQSGRSPEETQYF. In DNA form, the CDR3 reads TGTGCCAGCAGCCAATCTGGACGGTCACCAGAAGAGACCCAGTACTTC.

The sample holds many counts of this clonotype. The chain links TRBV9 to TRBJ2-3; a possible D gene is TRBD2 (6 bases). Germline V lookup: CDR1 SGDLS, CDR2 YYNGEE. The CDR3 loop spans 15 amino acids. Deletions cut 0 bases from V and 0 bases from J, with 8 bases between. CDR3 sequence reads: CASSVVGGSTDTQYF. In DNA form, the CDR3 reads TGTGCCAGCAGCGTAGTAGGAGGGAGCACAGATACGCAGTATTTT.

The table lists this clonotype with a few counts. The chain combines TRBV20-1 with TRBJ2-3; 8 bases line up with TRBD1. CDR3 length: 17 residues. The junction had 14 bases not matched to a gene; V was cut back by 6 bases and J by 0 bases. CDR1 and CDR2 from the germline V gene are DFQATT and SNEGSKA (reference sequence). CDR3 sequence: CSASQGQEISSTDTQYF. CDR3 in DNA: TGCAGTGCAAGTCAGGGACAGGAAATTTCTAGCACAGATACGCAGTATTTT.

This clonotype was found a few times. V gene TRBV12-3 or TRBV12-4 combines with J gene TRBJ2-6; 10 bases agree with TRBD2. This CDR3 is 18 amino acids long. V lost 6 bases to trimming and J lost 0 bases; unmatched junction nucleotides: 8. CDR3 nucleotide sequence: TGTGCCAGCAGCCCACTAGCGGGACCCCGCTCTGGGGCCAACGTCCTGACTTTC. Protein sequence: CASSPLAGPRSGANVLTF.

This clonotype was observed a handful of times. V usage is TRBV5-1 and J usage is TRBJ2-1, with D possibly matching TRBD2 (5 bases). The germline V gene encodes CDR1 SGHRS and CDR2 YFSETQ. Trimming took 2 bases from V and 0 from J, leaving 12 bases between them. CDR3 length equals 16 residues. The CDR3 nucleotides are TGCGCCAGCAGCTTAACAGCGGTAAACTCCTACAATGAGCAGTTCTTC. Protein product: CASSLTAVNSYNEQFF.

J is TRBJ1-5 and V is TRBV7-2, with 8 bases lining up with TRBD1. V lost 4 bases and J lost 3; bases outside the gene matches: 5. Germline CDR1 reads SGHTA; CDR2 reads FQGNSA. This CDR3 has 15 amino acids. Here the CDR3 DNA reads TGTGCCAGCAGCTCCGACAGGGGCCACAATCAGCCCCAGCATTTT. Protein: CASSSDRGHNQPQHF.

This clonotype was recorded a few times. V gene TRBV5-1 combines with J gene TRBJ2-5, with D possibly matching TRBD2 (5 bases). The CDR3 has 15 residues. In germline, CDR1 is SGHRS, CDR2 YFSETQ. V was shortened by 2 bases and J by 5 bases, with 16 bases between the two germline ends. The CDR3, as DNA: TGCGCCAGCAGCTTAAGGACCGACTACGGGGAGACCCAGTACTTC. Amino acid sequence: CASSLRTDYGETQYF.

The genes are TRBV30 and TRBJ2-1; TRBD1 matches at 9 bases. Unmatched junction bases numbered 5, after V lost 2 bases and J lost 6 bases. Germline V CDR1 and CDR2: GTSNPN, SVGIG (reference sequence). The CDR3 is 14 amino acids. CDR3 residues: CAWSWDRVSNEQFF. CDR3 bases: TGTGCCTGGAGTTGGGACAGGGTGAGCAATGAGCAGTTCTTC.

The CDR3 region has the DNA TGTGCCAGCAGCCGGAGGACAGGCCTGGGCACCGGGGAGCTGTTTTTT. This codes for CASSRRTGLGTGELFF. This chain joins TRBV7-9 and TRBJ2-2; 7 positions agree with TRBD1. Germline CDR1 reads SEHNR; CDR2 reads FQNEAQ (reference sequence). CDR3 size: 16 residues. V trimming: 5 bases; J trimming: 4 bases; junction bases outside the gene matches: 10.

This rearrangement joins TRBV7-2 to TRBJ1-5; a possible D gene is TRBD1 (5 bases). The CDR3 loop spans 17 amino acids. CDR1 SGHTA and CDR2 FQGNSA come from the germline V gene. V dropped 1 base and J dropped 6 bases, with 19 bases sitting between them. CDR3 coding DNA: TGTGCCAGCAGCTTAGGGGTCGGTTGGGGGGGAGGTCAGCCCCAGCATTTT. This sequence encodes CASSLGVGWGGGQPQHF.

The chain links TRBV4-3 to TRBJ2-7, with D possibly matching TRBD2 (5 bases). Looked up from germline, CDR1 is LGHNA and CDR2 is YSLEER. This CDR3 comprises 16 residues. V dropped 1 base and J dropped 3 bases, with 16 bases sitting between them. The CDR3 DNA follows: TGCGCCAGCAGCCAAGTGAGAGGGCCTAGCATCTACGAGCAGTACTTC. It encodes CASSQVRGPSIYEQYF.

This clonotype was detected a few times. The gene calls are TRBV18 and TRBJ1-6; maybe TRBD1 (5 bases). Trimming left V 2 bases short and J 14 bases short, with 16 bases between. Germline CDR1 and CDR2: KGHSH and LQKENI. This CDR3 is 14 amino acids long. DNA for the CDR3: TGTGCCAGCTCACCAGTTTCCGGCAGGGAGACCCTCCACTTT. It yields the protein CASSPVSGRETLHF.

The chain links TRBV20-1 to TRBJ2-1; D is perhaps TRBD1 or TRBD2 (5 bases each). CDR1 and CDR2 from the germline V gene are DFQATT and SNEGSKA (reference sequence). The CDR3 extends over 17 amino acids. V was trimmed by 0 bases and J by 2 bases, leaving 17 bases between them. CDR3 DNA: TGCAGTGCTAGAGATGATGGGGGTCGCGGTGCCTACAATGAGCAGTTCTTC. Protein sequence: CSARDDGGRGAYNEQFF.

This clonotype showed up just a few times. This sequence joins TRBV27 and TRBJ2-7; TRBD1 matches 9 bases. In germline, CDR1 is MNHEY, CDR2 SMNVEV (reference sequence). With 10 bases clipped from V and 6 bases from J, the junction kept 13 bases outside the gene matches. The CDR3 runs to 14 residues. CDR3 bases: TGTGCCACCGAGGGACAGGGTTTAGGGCGCGAGCAGTACTTC. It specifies CATEGQGLGREQYF.

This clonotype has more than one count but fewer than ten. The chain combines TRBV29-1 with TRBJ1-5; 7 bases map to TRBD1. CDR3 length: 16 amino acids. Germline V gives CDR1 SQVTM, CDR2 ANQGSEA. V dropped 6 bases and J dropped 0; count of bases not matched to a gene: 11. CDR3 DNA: TGCAGCGTGGCCACAGGGGTCCTAGATAGCAATCAGCCCCAGCATTTT. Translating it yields CSVATGVLDSNQPQHF.

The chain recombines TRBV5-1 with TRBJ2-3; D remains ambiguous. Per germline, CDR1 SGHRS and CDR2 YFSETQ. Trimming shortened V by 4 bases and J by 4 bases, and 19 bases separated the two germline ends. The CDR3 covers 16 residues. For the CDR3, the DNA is TGCGCCAGCAGCCGGCCCCGTTCGTTACGGCCAGATACGCAGTATTTT. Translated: CASSRPRSLRPDTQYF.

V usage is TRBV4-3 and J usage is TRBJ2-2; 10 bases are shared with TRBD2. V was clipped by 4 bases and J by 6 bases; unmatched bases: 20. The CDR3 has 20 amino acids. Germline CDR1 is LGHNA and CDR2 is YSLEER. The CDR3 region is CASSPTIYASGRIEAGELFF. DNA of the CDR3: TGCGCCAGCAGCCCTACCATCTATGCTAGCGGGAGAATAGAGGCCGGGGAGCTGTTTTTT.

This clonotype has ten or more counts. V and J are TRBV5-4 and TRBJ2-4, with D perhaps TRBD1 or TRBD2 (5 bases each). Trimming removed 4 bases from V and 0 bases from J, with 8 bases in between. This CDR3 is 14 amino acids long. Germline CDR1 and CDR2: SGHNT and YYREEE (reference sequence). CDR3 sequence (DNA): TGTGCCAGCAGCCAGGGACCAGCCAAAAACATTCAGTACTTC. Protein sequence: CASSQGPAKNIQYF.

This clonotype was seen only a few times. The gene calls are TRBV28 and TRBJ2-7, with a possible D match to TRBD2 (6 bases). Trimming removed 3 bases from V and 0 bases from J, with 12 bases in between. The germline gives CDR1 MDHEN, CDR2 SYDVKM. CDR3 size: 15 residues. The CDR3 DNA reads TGTGCCAGCAGTTTGGGACTCATAAACTCCTACGAGCAGTACTTC. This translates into CASSLGLINSYEQYF.

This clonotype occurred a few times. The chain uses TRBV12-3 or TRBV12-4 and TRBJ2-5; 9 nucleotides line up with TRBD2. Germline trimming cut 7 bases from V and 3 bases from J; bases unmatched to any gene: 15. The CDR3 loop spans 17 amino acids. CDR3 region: CASTNWVVAGVKETQYF. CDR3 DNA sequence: TGTGCCAGCACCAATTGGGTGGTAGCGGGAGTCAAAGAGACCCAGTACTTC.

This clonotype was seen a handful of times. CDR3 loop: CASSLAGTHNEQFF. CDR3 DNA: TGTGCCAGCAGCTTAGCTGGGACTCACAATGAGCAGTTCTTC. The V call is TRBV7-6, the J call TRBJ2-1; D is perhaps TRBD2 (6 bases). In germline, CDR1 is SGHVS, CDR2 FNYEAQ. V shed 0 bases and J shed 5 bases, with 8 bases lying between them. CDR3 size: 14 residues.

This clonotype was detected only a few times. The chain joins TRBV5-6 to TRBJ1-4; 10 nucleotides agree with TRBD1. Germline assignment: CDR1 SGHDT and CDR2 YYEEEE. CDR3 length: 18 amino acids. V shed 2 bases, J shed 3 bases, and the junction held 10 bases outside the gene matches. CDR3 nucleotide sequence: TGTGCCAGCAGCTTTGCCGGGACAGGGGCAATCGCTAATGAAAAACTGTTTTTT. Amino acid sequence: CASSFAGTGAIANEKLFF.

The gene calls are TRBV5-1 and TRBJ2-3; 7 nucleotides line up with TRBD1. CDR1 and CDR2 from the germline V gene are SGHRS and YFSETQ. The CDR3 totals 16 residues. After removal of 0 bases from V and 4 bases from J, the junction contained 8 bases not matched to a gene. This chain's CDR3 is CASSLAQTGVADTQYF. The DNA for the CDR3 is TGCGCCAGCAGCTTGGCCCAAACAGGGGTGGCAGATACGCAGTATTTT.

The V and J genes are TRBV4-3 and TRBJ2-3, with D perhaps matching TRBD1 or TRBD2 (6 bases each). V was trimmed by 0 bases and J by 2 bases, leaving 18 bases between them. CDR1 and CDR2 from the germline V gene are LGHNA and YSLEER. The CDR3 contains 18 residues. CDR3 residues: CASSQDGMGGLTTDTQYF. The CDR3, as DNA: TGCGCCAGCAGCCAAGATGGGATGGGGGGCCTTACCACAGATACGCAGTATTTT.